A single sample gave rise to the 13 T cell receptor beta chains below, sequenced in a study of blood T cell repertoires in COVID-19. Assay used: immunoSEQ multiplex PCR; TCRdb lists only in-frame clones, some missing. The data contain about 73,000 clones, 90% of them seen just once; the ten biggest clones take up approximately 4.9%. The sample taken for sequencing was peripheral blood. The receptor set was obtained from a woman between 18 and 29 years old with acute or convalescent COVID-19.

The gene calls are TRBV7-8 and TRBJ1-3, with a weak D call TRBD1 (6 bases). CDR1 SGHVS and CDR2 FQNEAQ come from the germline V gene. V gave up 6 bases and J gave up 0 bases, with 18 bases separating them. The CDR3 contains 17 residues. CDR3: CASSPTDSHPSGNTIYF. In nucleotides, the CDR3 is TGTGCCAGCAGTCCGACGGACAGCCACCCCTCTGGAAACACCATATATTTT.

J is TRBJ2-5 and V is TRBV7-9, with unresolved D. The CDR3 sequence is 19 residues long. The germline gives CDR1 SEHNR, CDR2 FQNEAQ (reference sequence). The V end lost 1 base, the J end lost 2 bases, and 23 bases lay between the germline ends. The CDR3 reads CASSLVVRSQRNIQETQYF. DNA of the CDR3: TGTGCCAGCAGCTTAGTTGTCAGGTCCCAGAGAAATATACAAGAGACCCAGTACTTC.

The CDR3 nucleotides are TGTGCCAGCAGTTACGCACAGGGGGCATACTCGTTCTACACCTTC. This encodes CASSYAQGAYSFYTF. V is TRBV6-5 and J is TRBJ1-2; 9 bases agree with TRBD1. The V gene end was trimmed by 2 bases and the J gene end by 10 bases; junction bases not matched to a gene: 11. Germline CDR1 MNHEY, CDR2 SVGAGI. CDR3 size: 15 residues.

As DNA, the CDR3 is TGTGCCAGCAGCGCCGACAGGAACACTGAAGCTTTCTTT. Translation gives CASSADRNTEAFF. V usage is TRBV2 and J usage is TRBJ1-1; D is perhaps TRBD1 (5 bases). Trimming cost V 6 bases and J 1 base, with 9 bases left between them. The CDR3 sequence is 13 residues long. Per the germline V gene, CDR1 is SNHLY and CDR2 is FYNNEI.

The chain carries TRBV7-2 and TRBJ1-3, with unresolved D. The V end was cut by 3 bases, the J end by 1 base, with 13 bases between. The CDR3 has 16 amino acids. Germline CDR1 SGHTA, CDR2 FQGNSA. In DNA form, the CDR3 reads TGTGCCAGCAGCTTCGGAGGGCCTGGATCTGGAAACACCATATATTTT. Translating gives CASSFGGPGSGNTIYF. Supplemented by reference TRBV7-2 and TRBJ1-3, the full variable domain reads GAGVSQSPSNKVTEKGKDVELRCDPISGHTALYWYRQSLGQGLEFLIYFQGNSAPDKSGLPSDRFSAERTGGSVSTLTIQRTQQEDSAVYLCASSFGGPGSGNTIYFGEGSWLTVV.

The rearrangement links TRBV6-2 or TRBV6-3 to TRBJ1-5; TRBD1 matches at 7 bases. V lost 6 bases, J lost 0 bases, and 5 bases stayed unmatched. The CDR3 runs 15 residues. CDR1 MNHEY and CDR2 SVGEGT come from the germline V gene. In nucleotides, the CDR3 is TGTGCCAGCAGCCCCGGGACAGTTAGCAATCAGCCCCAGCATTTT. Its translation is CASSPGTVSNQPQHF.

The chain has TRBV19 and TRBJ1-3; D might be TRBD1 (5 bases). Trimming stripped 9 bases from V and 0 bases from J, with 15 bases between. CDR3 length equals 15 residues. CDR1 and CDR2 from the germline V gene are LNHDA and SQIVND (reference sequence). The CDR3 bases are TGTGCCAGCAGACTCGACAGATCCTCTGGAAACACCATATATTTT. This gives the protein CASRLDRSSGNTIYF.

The chain carries TRBV28 and TRBJ2-5; 8 bases match TRBD1. J gave up 5 bases and V 2 bases, and 13 bases lay outside the gene matches. The germline gives CDR1 MDHEN, CDR2 SYDVKM. The CDR3 loop spans 17 amino acids. CDR3 residues: CASSLPGGITRPETQYF. Written as DNA, the CDR3 is TGTGCCAGCAGTTTACCAGGGGGCATTACCCGCCCGGAGACCCAGTACTTC.

This clone was detected once. The chain links TRBV18 to TRBJ1-3, with D unresolved. The CDR3 extends over 16 amino acids. Trimming removed 2 bases at V and 0 bases at J, with 11 bases between. Germline V gene lookup returns CDR1 KGHSH and CDR2 LQKENI. The CDR3 DNA is TGTGCCAGCTCACCAGAAAGCCTCCTCTCTGGAAACACCATATATTTT. It encodes CASSPESLLSGNTIYF.

The chain combines TRBV24-1 with TRBJ2-3; 8 nucleotides line up with TRBD2. The CDR3 runs 13 residues. Per the germline V gene, CDR1 is KGHDR and CDR2 is SFDVKD. The ends lost 4 bases at V and 6 bases at J; junction bases unmatched: 2. CDR3 sequence reads: CATSDPGGDTQYF. CDR3 sequence (DNA): TGTGCCACCAGTGACCCGGGGGGGGATACGCAGTATTTT.

This clone came up once. The CDR3 sequence is CASSFDRGYQETQYF. CDR3 DNA: TGTGCCAGCAGCTTCGACAGGGGGTACCAAGAGACCCAGTACTTC. The chain is built from TRBV7-2 and TRBJ2-5; 9 nucleotides align to TRBD1. The CDR3 extends over 15 amino acids. Germline loops: CDR1 SGHTA, CDR2 FQGNSA. V was pared by 3 bases and J by 0 bases, with 2 bases of the junction left unmatched.

J is TRBJ2-1 and V is TRBV27, with 9 nucleotides matching TRBD2. V trimming: 5 bases; J trimming: 0 bases; junction bases outside the gene matches: 5. There are 16 residues in the CDR3. Germline-derived CDR1 and CDR2 are MNHEY and SMNVEV (reference sequence). This CDR3 reads CASSPVAGASYNEQFF. The CDR3 DNA is TGTGCCAGCAGTCCCGTAGCGGGAGCCTCCTACAATGAGCAGTTCTTC.

This sequence joins TRBV5-1 and TRBJ2-2; a possible D gene is TRBD2 (6 bases). Germline values: CDR1 SGHRS, CDR2 YFSETQ. The CDR3 sequence is 15 residues long. V was cut by 1 base and J by 4 bases, with 11 bases left in between. This chain's CDR3 is CASSLSTSLTGELFF. The CDR3 DNA sequence: TGCGCCAGCAGCTTGTCGACTAGTCTCACCGGGGAGCTGTTTTTT. Drawing the rest from reference TRBV5-1 and TRBJ2-2, the complete variable domain is KAGVTQTPRYLIKTRGQQVTLSCSPISGHRSVSWYQQTPGQGLQFLFEYFSETQRNKGNFPGRFSGRQFSNSRSEMNVSTLELGDSALYLCASSLSTSLTGELFFGEGSRLTVL.